Shown below are 2 T cell receptor beta chains from a single sample sequenced in a study of spatial heterogeneity in lung cancer. The sample's time point: sample taken at primary tumor resection. Unsorted whole RNA of tumor, nontumor lung or frozen PBMC was sequenced. One entry per CDR3 protein results from TCRdb running MiXCR on the 5' RACE reads. The data hold around 60,000 distinct CDR3 sequences, with about 8% observed a single time. The sequences come from PBMCs, collected at surgery. Source of these receptors: a female donor with early-stage non-small cell lung cancer.

This clonotype was seen only a few times. The chain employs TRBV5-1 and TRBJ2-3, with 8 bases aligning to TRBD1. V trimming: 8 bases; J trimming: 4 bases; junction bases outside the gene matches: 15. Per germline, CDR1 SGHRS and CDR2 YFSETQ. The CDR3 extends over 16 amino acids. DNA of the CDR3: TGCGCCAGGGTTGGACAGGGATTGGTAATCGCAGATACGCAGTATTTT. Residues: CARVGQGLVIADTQYF.

In its sample, this clonotype was seen many times. This sequence joins TRBV4-1 and TRBJ1-1, with 9 bases identical to TRBD1. CDR3 size: 18 residues. Germline V gene sequence: CDR1 MGHRA, CDR2 YSYEKL. V shed 0 bases and J 1 base; nucleotides not matched to a gene: 9. The CDR3 bases are TGCGCCAGCAGCCAAGACTCAACGGGACAGGGAAGGAACACTGAAGCTTTCTTT. It is translated as CASSQDSTGQGRNTEAFF.